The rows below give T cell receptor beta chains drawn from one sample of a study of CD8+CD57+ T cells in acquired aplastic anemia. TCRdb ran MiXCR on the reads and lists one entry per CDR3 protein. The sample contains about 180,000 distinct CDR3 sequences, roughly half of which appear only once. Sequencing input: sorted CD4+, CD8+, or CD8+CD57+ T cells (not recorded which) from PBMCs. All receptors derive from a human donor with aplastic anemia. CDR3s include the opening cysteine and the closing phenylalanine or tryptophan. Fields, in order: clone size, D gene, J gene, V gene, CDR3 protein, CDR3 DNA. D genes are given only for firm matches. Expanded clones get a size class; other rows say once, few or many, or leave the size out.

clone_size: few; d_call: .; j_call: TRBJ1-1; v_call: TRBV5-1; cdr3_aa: CAGSLAPGNTEAFF; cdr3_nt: TGCGCCGGCAGCTTGGCTCCGGGGAACACTGAAGCTTTCTTT
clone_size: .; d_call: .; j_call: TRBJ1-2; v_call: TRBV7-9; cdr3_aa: CASTGNYGYTF; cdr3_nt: TGTGCCAGCACGGGTAACTATGGCTACACCTTC
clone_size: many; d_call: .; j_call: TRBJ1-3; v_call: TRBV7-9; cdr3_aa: CASTPASGNTIYF; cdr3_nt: TGTGCCAGCACCCCTGCCTCTGGAAACACCATATATTTT
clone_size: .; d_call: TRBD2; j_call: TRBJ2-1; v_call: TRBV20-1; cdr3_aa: CSAPISGHSYNEQFF; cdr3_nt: TGCAGTGCGCCCATTAGCGGGCACTCCTACAATGAGCAGTTCTTC
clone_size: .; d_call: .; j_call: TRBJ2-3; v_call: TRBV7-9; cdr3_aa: CASSLLSGLDTQYF; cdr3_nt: TGTGCCAGCAGCTTACTCAGCGGGCTGGATACGCAGTATTTT
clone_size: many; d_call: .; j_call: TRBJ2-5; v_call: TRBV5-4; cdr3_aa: CASSPTGRQETQYF; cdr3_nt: TGTGCCAGCAGCCCGACAGGGAGGCAAGAGACCCAGTACTTC
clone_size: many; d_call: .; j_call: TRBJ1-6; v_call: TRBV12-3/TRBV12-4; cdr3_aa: CASSLKVSYNSPLHF; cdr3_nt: TGTGCCAGCAGTTTAAAGGTCTCCTATAATTCACCCCTCCACTTT
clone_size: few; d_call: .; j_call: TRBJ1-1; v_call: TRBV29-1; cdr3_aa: CSVRDRGMNTEAFF; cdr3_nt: TGCAGCGTGAGGGATAGGGGAATGAACACTGAAGCTTTCTTT
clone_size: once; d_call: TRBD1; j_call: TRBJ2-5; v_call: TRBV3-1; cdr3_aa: CASSQKGQGTGETQYF; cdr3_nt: TGTGCCAGCAGCCAGAAAGGACAGGGGACGGGAGAGACCCAGTACTTC
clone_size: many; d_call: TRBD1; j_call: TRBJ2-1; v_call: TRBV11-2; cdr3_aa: CASRDRVSYNEQFF; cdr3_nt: TGTGCCAGCAGAGACAGGGTCTCCTACAATGAGCAGTTCTTC
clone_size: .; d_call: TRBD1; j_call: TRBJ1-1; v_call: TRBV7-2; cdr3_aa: CASSTRQGNEAFF; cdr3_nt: TGTGCCAGCAGCACTCGACAGGGGAATGAAGCTTTCTTT
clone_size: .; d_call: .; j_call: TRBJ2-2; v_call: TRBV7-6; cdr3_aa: CASSLVTGELFF; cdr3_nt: TGTGCCAGCAGCTTAGTAACCGGGGAGCTGTTTTTT
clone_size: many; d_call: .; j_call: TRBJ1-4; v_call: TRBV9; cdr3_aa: CASSVDGRSATNEKLFF; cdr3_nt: TGTGCCAGCAGCGTAGATGGCAGGAGCGCAACTAATGAAAAACTGTTTTTT
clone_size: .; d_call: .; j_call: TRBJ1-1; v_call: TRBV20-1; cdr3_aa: CSARGGIDWDTEAFF; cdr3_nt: TGCAGTGCTAGGGGGGGGATAGATTGGGACACTGAAGCTTTCTTT
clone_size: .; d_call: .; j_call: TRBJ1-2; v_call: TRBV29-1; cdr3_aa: CSVGTEGPYGYTF; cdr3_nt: TGCAGCGTTGGGACGGAGGGACCCTATGGCTACACCTTC
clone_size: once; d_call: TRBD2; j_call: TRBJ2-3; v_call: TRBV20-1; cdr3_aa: CSARSPSGRAADTQYF; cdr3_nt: TGCAGTGCTAGATCGCCTAGCGGGAGGGCCGCAGATACGCAGTATTTT
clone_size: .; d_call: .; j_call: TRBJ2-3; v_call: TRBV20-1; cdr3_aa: CSASETGLGSTDTQYF; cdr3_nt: TGCAGTGCTAGCGAGACGGGACTGGGAAGCACAGATACGCAGTATTTT
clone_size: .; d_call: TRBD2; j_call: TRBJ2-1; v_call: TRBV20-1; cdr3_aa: CSASPLWAGVRYNEQFF; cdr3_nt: TGCAGTGCTAGCCCCCTTTGGGCGGGAGTGAGGTACAATGAGCAGTTCTTC
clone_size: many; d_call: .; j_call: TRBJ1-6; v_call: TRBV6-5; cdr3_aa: CASSLPGVGRPLHF; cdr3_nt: TGTGCCAGCAGTTTACCGGGGGTTGGTAGGCCCCTCCACTTT
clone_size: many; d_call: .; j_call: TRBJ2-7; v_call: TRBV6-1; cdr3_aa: CASSRGNRADYEQYF; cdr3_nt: TGTGCCAGCAGTAGGGGAAACAGGGCGGACTACGAGCAGTACTTC
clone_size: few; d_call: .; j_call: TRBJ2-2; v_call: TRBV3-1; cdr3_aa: CATRWGPGELFF; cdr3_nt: TGTGCCACCCGGTGGGGCCCCGGGGAGCTGTTTTTT
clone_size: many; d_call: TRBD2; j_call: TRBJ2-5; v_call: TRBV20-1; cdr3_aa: CSASSLAGSQETQYF; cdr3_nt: TGCAGTGCTAGTTCTTTAGCGGGGTCCCAAGAGACCCAGTACTTC
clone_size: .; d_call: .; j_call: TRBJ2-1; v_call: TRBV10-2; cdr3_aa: CASSEPGQYNEQFF; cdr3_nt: TGCGCCAGCAGTGAGCCGGGCCAGTACAATGAGCAGTTCTTC
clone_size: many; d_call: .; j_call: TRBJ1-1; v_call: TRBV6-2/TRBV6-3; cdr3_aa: CASREGYTEAFF; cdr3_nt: TGTGCCAGCAGAGAGGGGTACACTGAAGCTTTCTTT
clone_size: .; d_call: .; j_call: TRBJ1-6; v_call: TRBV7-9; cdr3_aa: CASSAPGRNSPLHF; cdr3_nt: TGTGCCAGCAGCGCTCCGGGACGGAATTCACCCCTCCACTTT
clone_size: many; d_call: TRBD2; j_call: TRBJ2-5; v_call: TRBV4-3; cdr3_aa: CASSPTRGVGETQYF; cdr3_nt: TGCGCCAGCAGCCCAACCCGGGGGGTTGGTGAGACCCAGTACTTC
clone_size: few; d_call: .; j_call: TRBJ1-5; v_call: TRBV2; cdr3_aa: CASLGGTGGNQPQHF; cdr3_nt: TGTGCCAGCCTGGGAGGGACGGGCGGCAATCAGCCCCAGCATTTT
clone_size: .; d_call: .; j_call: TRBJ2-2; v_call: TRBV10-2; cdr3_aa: CASKRSANTGELFF; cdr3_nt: TGCGCCAGCAAGCGATCGGCGAACACCGGGGAGCTGTTTTTT
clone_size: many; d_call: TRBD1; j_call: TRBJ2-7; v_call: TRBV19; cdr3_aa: CASSGRTGPTYEQYF; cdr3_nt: TGTGCCAGTAGCGGGCGGACAGGGCCCACCTACGAGCAGTACTTC
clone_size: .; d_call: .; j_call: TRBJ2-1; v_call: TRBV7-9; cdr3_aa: CASSLRPNEQFF; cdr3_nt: TGCGCCAGCAGCTTGCGTCCAAATGAGCAGTTCTTC
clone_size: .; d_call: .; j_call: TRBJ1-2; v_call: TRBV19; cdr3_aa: CASSIDGDGFYGYTF; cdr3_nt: TGTGCCAGTAGTATAGACGGGGACGGATTCTATGGCTACACCTTC
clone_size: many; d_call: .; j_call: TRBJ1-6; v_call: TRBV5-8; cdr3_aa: CASSLGRNSPLHF; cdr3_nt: TGTGCCAGCAGCTTAGGTCGGAATTCACCCCTCCACTTT
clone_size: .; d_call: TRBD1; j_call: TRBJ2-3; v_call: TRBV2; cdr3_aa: CASTRRTGEDTQYF; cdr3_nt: TGTGCCAGCACCCGCAGGACAGGGGAAGATACGCAGTATTTT
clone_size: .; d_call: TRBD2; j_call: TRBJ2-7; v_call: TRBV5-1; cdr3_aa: CASSYGTSDRYEQYF; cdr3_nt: TGCGCCAGCAGTTACGGGACTAGCGACCGCTACGAGCAGTACTTC
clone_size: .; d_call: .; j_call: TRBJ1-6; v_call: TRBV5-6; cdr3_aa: CASSLSGNSPLHF; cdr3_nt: TGTGCCAGCAGCTTGAGCGGGAATTCACCCCTCCACTTT
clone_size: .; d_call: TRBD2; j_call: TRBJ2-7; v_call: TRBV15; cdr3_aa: CATSRDRGGSYEQYF; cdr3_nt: TGTGCCACCAGCAGAGATCGGGGGGGTAGCTACGAGCAGTACTTC
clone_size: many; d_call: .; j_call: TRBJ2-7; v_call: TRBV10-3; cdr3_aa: CAIKRGETYEQYF; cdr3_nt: TGTGCCATCAAGAGAGGGGAAACCTACGAGCAGTACTTC